The source of this TCR beta chain is a study of CD8 T cells in Susac syndrome. The sample holds one count of this clonotype. Its antigen is not known. Trimming stripped 1 base from V and 0 bases from J, with 14 bases between. The CDR3 loop spans 17 amino acids. Germline CDR1 reads SGHTA; CDR2 reads FQGNSA. The sequenced target, TCR beta, came from blood CD8+ and CD4+ T cells. TEMRA cells were FACS-enriched, unlike CD8+ and CD4+ T cells, which were negatively isolated. Random-hexamer reverse transcription was applied to roughly 0.5 to 1 ug RNA. The immunoSEQ assay covered 54 Vbeta and 13 Jbeta segments for CDR3. TCRdb analysed the immunoSEQ multiplex PCR reads with MiXCR anew, one entry per CDR3 protein. This sample has approximately 300,000 distinct CDR3 sequences; 70% to 90% occur once, and the top ten carry roughly 0.17%. Study-level results: The study conceded that relatively few individuals underwent its TCR sequencing and HLA analysis.

The specimen was CD8+ T cells from PBMCs. The chain joins TRBV7-2 to TRBJ2-3; no clear D. The clonotype comes from a human donor with multiple sclerosis. CDR3 coding DNA: TGTGCCAGCAGCTTAGGTTGGGCCGGGTCTAGCACAGATACGCAGTATTTT. It encodes CASSLGWAGSSTDTQYF.